Shown below are 26 T cell receptor beta chains from a single sample sequenced in a study of T-cell reconstitution after alpha-beta-depleted transplantation in children. Unique molecular identifiers were used in preparing the TCRbeta library. TCRdb independently ran MiXCR on the PCR reads; one entry per CDR3 protein. The table shows around 450,000 distinct CDR3 sequences, with 43% occurring only once. Sequencing used PBMCs, obtained before TCRalphabeta/CD19-depleted stem cell transplant. All receptors derive from a girl aged 2-9 years with aplastic anemia, due to receive a stem cell transplant.

The chain combines TRBV20-1 with TRBJ2-2; D is perhaps TRBD1 (5 bases). Germline CDR1 and CDR2: DFQATT and SNEGSKA (reference sequence). V shed 5 bases and J shed 2 bases, with 12 bases lying between them. The CDR3 spans 14 residues. In nucleotides, the CDR3 is TGCAGTGCTCCAAGACAGTCTAACACCGGGGAGCTGTTTTTT. Translated, it gives CSAPRQSNTGELFF.

The rearrangement joins TRBV12-3 or TRBV12-4 to TRBJ2-1; 11 bases agree with TRBD2. This CDR3 has 17 amino acids. The V and J ends lost 2 bases and 3 bases, in that order; junction bases with no gene match: 6. The CDR3 here is CASSLQPGLAVYNEQFF. CDR3 in DNA: TGTGCCAGCAGTTTACAGCCGGGACTAGCGGTCTACAATGAGCAGTTCTTC.

This rearrangement joins TRBV29-1 to TRBJ2-3; D possibly matches TRBD1 or TRBD2 (5 bases each). Per germline, CDR1 SQVTM and CDR2 ANQGSEA. The CDR3 is 12 amino acids. The ends were cut back, 6 bases at V and 1 base at J, with 8 bases in the middle. The CDR3 protein is CSVGERTDTQYF. Written as DNA, the CDR3 is TGCAGCGTGGGGGAGCGCACAGATACGCAGTATTTT.

This clonotype was picked up a small number of times. The rearrangement joins TRBV12-3 or TRBV12-4 to TRBJ1-5; 9 bases map to TRBD1. The CDR3 extends over 18 amino acids. The trim removed 6 bases at V and 0 bases at J, leaving 12 bases unmatched. The CDR3 sequence is CASSSSGQGGDSNQPQHF. DNA for the CDR3: TGTGCCAGCAGCTCCTCGGGACAGGGCGGAGATAGCAATCAGCCCCAGCATTTT.

This clonotype was observed at least ten times. The chain carries TRBV15 and TRBJ1-1; D remains unclear. V was cut by 6 bases and J by 5 bases, with 13 bases left in between. The CDR3 has 13 residues. The germline CDR1 and CDR2 sequences are LNHNV and YYDKDF (reference sequence). The CDR3 nucleotides read TGTGCCACCAGGGGAAGTGGGAGGACTGAAGCTTTCTTT. Residues: CATRGSGRTEAFF. Full variable domain (rest looked up from reference TRBV15 and TRBJ1-1): DAMVIQNPRYQVTQFGKPVTLSCSQTLNHNVMYWYQQKSSQAPKLLFHYYDKDFNNEADTPDNFQSRRPNTSFCFLDIRSPGLGDTAMYLCATRGSGRTEAFFGQGTRLTVV.

This chain joins TRBV6-2 or TRBV6-3 and TRBJ2-1; TRBD1 might be the D (6 bases). V dropped 6 bases and J dropped 2 bases, with 14 bases sitting between them. This CDR3 contains 15 residues. Germline V gene sequence: CDR1 MNHEY, CDR2 SVGEGT. Here the CDR3 reads CASSPDRKPYNEQFF. The CDR3, as DNA: TGTGCCAGCAGCCCCGACAGGAAACCCTACAATGAGCAGTTCTTC.

The V gene is TRBV15, the J gene TRBJ1-1; D gene uncertain. V dropped 5 bases and J dropped 5 bases, with 18 bases sitting between them. Germline assignment: CDR1 LNHNV and CDR2 YYDKDF (reference sequence). This CDR3 is 15 amino acids long. The DNA of the CDR3 is TGTGCCACCAGCCGAACGGGCCCTGGGCAAACTGAAGCTTTCTTT. It yields the protein CATSRTGPGQTEAFF.

The chain links TRBV5-1 to TRBJ2-1, with unresolved D. Between the trimmed V and J ends, which lost 4 bases and 8 bases, there was a span of 13 bases. Germline V gene data show CDR1 as SGHRS and CDR2 as YFSETQ. CDR3 length: 13 residues. CDR3 amino acids: CASSQAPGYEQFF. The CDR3 region has the DNA TGCGCCAGCAGCCAAGCGCCTGGGTATGAGCAGTTCTTC.

The chain recombines TRBV20-1 with TRBJ1-2; 10 bases align to TRBD1. J lost 7 bases, V lost 0 bases, and 8 bases had no gene match. The CDR3 is made up of 15 amino acids. Germline-derived CDR1 and CDR2 are DFQATT and SNEGSKA (reference sequence). The CDR3 region has the DNA TGCAGTGCTAGAGATGGGGCGCGGGACAGGGGTGGCTACACCTTC. Residues: CSARDGARDRGGYTF.

The chain couples TRBV5-1 to TRBJ1-1; the D gene is possibly TRBD1 (6 bases). CDR1 is SGHRS and CDR2 is YFSETQ in the germline V gene. V was cut by 4 bases and J by 8 bases, with 15 bases left in between. This CDR3 has 13 amino acids. The CDR3 DNA follows: TGCGCCAGCAGCCATGGGGGCAGATGGGAAGCTTTCTTT. Translation gives CASSHGGRWEAFF. Based on the CDR3 plus reference TRBV5-1 and TRBJ1-1, the full variable domain is KAGVTQTPRYLIKTRGQQVTLSCSPISGHRSVSWYQQTPGQGLQFLFEYFSETQRNKGNFPGRFSGRQFSNSRSEMNVSTLELGDSALYLCASSHGGRWEAFFGQGTRLTVV.

This clonotype was counted between two and nine times. CDR3 nucleotides: TGTGCCAGCAGCGTAGATGGGTGGAATAATTCACCCCTCCACTTT. Its protein product is CASSVDGWNNSPLHF. The chain recombines TRBV9 with TRBJ1-6; D is unclear. The CDR3 has 15 amino acids. Trimming left V 0 bases short and J 5 bases short, with 9 bases between. Germline V gives CDR1 SGDLS, CDR2 YYNGEE.

This chain links TRBV28 with TRBJ1-5, with TRBD1 matching 9 bases. CDR1 MDHEN and CDR2 SYDVKM come from the germline V gene. CDR3 size: 15 residues. The V and J ends lost 7 bases and 2 bases, in that order; junction bases with no gene match: 6. This chain's CDR3 is CASTKDRGGNQPQHF. CDR3 in DNA: TGTGCCAGCACCAAGGACAGGGGAGGCAATCAGCCCCAGCATTTT. Using reference TRBV28 and TRBJ1-5 for the parts outside the CDR3, the full variable domain is DVKVTQSSRYLVKRTGEKVFLECVQDMDHENMFWYRQDPGLGLRLIYFSYDVKMKEKGDIPEGYSVSREKKERFSLILESASTNQTSMYLCASTKDRGGNQPQHFGDGTRLSIL.

Comments on this clonotype: A much larger clone lies a single base off, so this may be a read error. V gene TRBV20-1 combines with J gene TRBJ2-7; 9 nucleotides agree with TRBD2. Germline-derived CDR1 and CDR2 are DFQATT and SNEGSKA (reference sequence). There are 17 residues in the CDR3. CDR3 coding DNA: TGCTGTGCTAGCCCTATGGGTAGCGGGAGAGTCACCTACGAGCAGTACTTC. It encodes CCASPMGSGRVTYEQYF.

This clonotype has a single count. CDR3 sequence (DNA): TGTGCCACCAGCAGCCAAGGTACAGGGACAGATACGCAGTATTTT. Translation gives CATSSQGTGTDTQYF. The chain is built from TRBV15 and TRBJ2-3, with D possibly being TRBD1 (6 bases). The CDR3 loop spans 15 amino acids. Looked up from germline, CDR1 is LNHNV and CDR2 is YYDKDF (reference sequence). V was trimmed by 3 bases and J by 3 bases, leaving 13 bases between them.

At least ten counts were recorded for this clonotype. This sequence joins TRBV20-1 and TRBJ1-4; a possible D gene is TRBD1 (5 bases). The germline V gene has CDR1 DFQATT and CDR2 SNEGSKA (reference sequence). Trimming took 3 bases from V and 7 from J, leaving 18 bases between them. The CDR3 has 15 residues. The CDR3 DNA sequence: TGCAGTGCTAGTACCCTTCACACCGGGGGTGAAAAACTGTTTTTT. Its protein product is CSASTLHTGGEKLFF.

Many counts were recorded for this clonotype. The chain recombines TRBV10-3 with TRBJ2-2, with unresolved D. Trimming pared 6 bases from V and 0 bases from J, leaving 8 bases between. This CDR3 is built from 14 residues. Per the germline V gene, CDR1 is ENHRY and CDR2 is SYGVKD. The CDR3 here is CAIRNQANTGELFF. CDR3 DNA: TGTGCCATCAGGAATCAGGCGAACACCGGGGAGCTGTTTTTT.

As for this clonotype: Mismatch with germline at one junction end may stem from a read error. CDR3 region: CCATTSGGISSYNEQFF. The CDR3 DNA follows: TGCTGTGCTACAACTTCGGGGGGAATAAGCTCCTACAATGAGCAGTTCTTC. The rearrangement joins TRBV20-1 to TRBJ2-1; TRBD2 matches 7 bases. CDR1 and CDR2 from the germline V gene are DFQATT and SNEGSKA (reference sequence). The CDR3 is made up of 17 amino acids.

The rearrangement links TRBV20-1 to TRBJ2-1; D is undetermined. The CDR3 spans 16 residues. Looked up from germline, CDR1 is DFQATT and CDR2 is SNEGSKA (reference sequence). V lost 0 bases, J lost 5 bases, and 17 bases lay in between. The CDR3 DNA reads as TGCAGTGCTAGAGAAATCCCCTCAGTAACGAACAATGAGCAGTTCTTC. Residues: CSAREIPSVTNNEQFF.

This clonotype appeared many times. The rearrangement links TRBV3-1 to TRBJ1-1; D is ambiguous. Trimming cost V 2 bases and J 8 bases, with 9 bases left between them. Per the germline V gene, CDR1 is LGHDT and CDR2 is YNNKEL (reference sequence). This CDR3 comprises 12 residues. CDR3 in amino acids: CASSQNGLEAFF. The CDR3 DNA reads as TGTGCCAGCAGCCAAAACGGACTAGAAGCTTTCTTT.

In this sample, this clonotype turned up many times. The chain has TRBV6-5 and TRBJ2-7, with TRBD1 identical over 8 bases. The J segment lost 0 bases and the V segment lost 4 bases, leaving 8 bases of the junction unmatched. This CDR3 has 16 amino acids. CDR1 MNHEY and CDR2 SVGAGI come from the germline V gene. The CDR3 region has the DNA TGTGCCAGCAGTTTCTCGAGGACAGGGAACTCCTACGAGCAGTACTTC. Its protein product is CASSFSRTGNSYEQYF.

This clonotype has a handful of counts. The rearrangement joins TRBV5-6 to TRBJ2-7, with D tentatively TRBD2 (7 bases). Trimming left V 5 bases short and J 10 bases short, with 16 bases between. Looked up from germline, CDR1 is SGHDT and CDR2 is YYEEEE. CDR3 size: 12 residues. CDR3 bases: TGTGCCAGCAGTGGGGCGGGGGCTAGACAGTACTTC. Protein sequence: CASSGAGARQYF.

The V and J genes are TRBV5-5 and TRBJ2-1; D unclear. Germline CDR1 SGHKS, CDR2 YYEKEE (reference sequence). V was clipped by 0 bases and J by 1 base, with 8 bases between them. The CDR3 has 15 amino acids. This CDR3 is CASSLATGSYNEQFF. In DNA form, the CDR3 reads TGTGCCAGCAGCTTGGCGACGGGTTCCTACAATGAGCAGTTCTTC.

This clonotype has a handful of counts. CDR3 sequence reads: CSAARGTHEQYF. CDR3 in DNA: TGCAGTGCTGCCCGGGGCACCCACGAGCAGTACTTC. This chain joins TRBV20-1 and TRBJ2-7; D is tentatively TRBD1 or TRBD2 (5 bases each). The CDR3 spans 12 residues. V was trimmed by 5 bases and J by 5 bases, leaving 13 bases between them. Germline V gives CDR1 DFQATT, CDR2 SNEGSKA (reference sequence).

CDR3 in DNA: TGTGCCATCTCTATCGGTCCCTACAATGAGCAGTTCTTC. This translates into CAISIGPYNEQFF. The V and J genes are TRBV10-3 and TRBJ2-1; D is uncertain. Germline-derived CDR1 and CDR2 are ENHRY and SYGVKD. The V gene lost 8 bases and the J gene lost 2 bases, with 10 bases spanning the gap. CDR3 length equals 13 residues.

This clonotype was recorded a few times. The chain combines TRBV12-3 or TRBV12-4 with TRBJ2-5; the match to TRBD2 covers 7 bases. V dropped 2 bases and J dropped 2; count of bases not matched to a gene: 2. The CDR3 length is 14 residues. The CDR3 nucleotides read TGTGCCAGCAGTTTAACGGGACTACAAGAGACCCAGTACTTC. It yields the protein CASSLTGLQETQYF.

This clonotype was counted a few times. The chain is built from TRBV20-1 and TRBJ1-1; D gene uncertain. The CDR3 is made up of 12 amino acids. Deletions cut 0 bases from V and 0 bases from J, with 2 bases between. Germline lookup yields CDR1 DFQATT and CDR2 SNEGSKA (reference sequence). The CDR3 here is CSARDVNTEAFF. The CDR3 DNA sequence: TGCAGTGCTAGAGACGTGAACACTGAAGCTTTCTTT.